The present T cell receptor (beta chain) was sequenced within a study of T cell repertoires in cytomegalovirus infection. About the research overall: In public TCR beta signatures, there were indications of both CMV infection and matching HLA type.

Between the trimmed V and J ends, which lost 4 bases and 5 bases, there was a span of 17 bases. The CDR3 runs to 14 residues. Looked up from germline, CDR1 is DFQATT and CDR2 is SNEGSKA (reference sequence). Study results and limitations: HLA-C-restricted CMV-specific TCR beta clonotypes were dominant in the ex vivo response.

This clonotype was observed a few times. Its antigen is not known. MiXCR, applied by TCRdb to the reads, yields one record per CDR3 protein. The sample lists 250,000 to 300,000 distinct CDR3 sequences, more than 20% occurring once. This TCR was sampled from a human donor in good health (CMV status not recorded). Some clones in this sample may be carry-over from other donors' samples. Sequences were obtained from PBMCs. The gene calls are TRBV20-1 and TRBJ2-5; D perhaps matches TRBD2 (7 bases). The CDR3 coding sequence is TGCAGTGCTACGAGTGGCGGGGGCGGGGAGACCCAGTACTTC. Translating gives CSATSGGGGETQYF.